This entry features one T cell receptor (beta chain) sequence. These data are taken from a study of blood T cell repertoires in COVID-19. The wider study: Samples taken during acute and convalescent COVID-19 were collected in the United States, Italy and Spain. Sources were T cells, B-cell-depleted T cells, or PBMCs; the material itself was cDNA or gDNA.

Original data processing: The assay estimated nucleated cells by amplifying reference gene primers. The assay was immunoSEQ multiplex PCR, and TCRdb's table has in-frame clones only and misses some. V and J calls plus clone size are reproduced from that table; the DNA served to infer D and trimming. The sample lists about 160,000 clones; 70% to 90% were seen once. Trimming removed 2 bases from V and 2 bases from J; junction bases left unmatched: 6. CDR3 length: 16 residues. Germline V CDR1 and CDR2: SGDLS, YYNGEE. The TCR sequence derives from a woman in her seventies with acute or convalescent COVID-19. The sample consisted of peripheral blood. This chain connects TRBV9 to TRBJ2-3, with TRBD2 identical over 9 bases. The CDR3 here is CASSVRSGGPTDTQYF. CDR3 nucleotides: TGTGCCAGCAGCGTTCGAAGCGGGGGGCCCACAGATACGCAGTATTTT.